The 30 T cell receptor beta chains reported below all come from one sample, sequenced in a study of cytomegalovirus exposure and HLA in healthy donors. Assay: immunoSEQ multiplex PCR; the TCRdb copy retains only in-frame clones and omits some. The data hold roughly 43,000 clones, with 93% observed a single time. Sample: PBMCs. Every receptor here comes from a woman under 30 in good health and CMV-seronegative.

This clone is a singleton in its sample. The chain combines TRBV4-2 with TRBJ1-1; D is undetermined. From germline, CDR1 is LGHNA and CDR2 YNFKEQ. The V gene lost 0 bases and the J gene lost 1 base, with 6 bases spanning the gap. The CDR3 spans 14 residues. CDR3 protein: CASSQEAGNTEAFF. The CDR3 region has the DNA TGTGCCAGCAGCCAAGAGGCAGGGAACACTGAAGCTTTCTTT.

The rearrangement joins TRBV7-3 to TRBJ1-5; no reliable D call. The length of the CDR3 is 13 residues. Germline-derived CDR1 and CDR2 are SGHTA and FQGTGA. Between the trimmed V and J ends, which lost 5 bases and 3 bases, there was a span of 8 bases. Written as DNA, the CDR3 is TGTGCCAGCAGCCGGGAGCCCAATCAGCCCCAGCATTTT. It translates to CASSREPNQPQHF.

The CDR3 nucleotides are TGTGCCAGCAGCTCCCGACTAGCGGGAGTGGACGAGCAGTACTTC. This gives the protein CASSSRLAGVDEQYF. The chain employs TRBV7-2 and TRBJ2-7, with 12 bases matching TRBD2. CDR1 SGHTA and CDR2 FQGNSA come from the germline V gene. The CDR3 runs to 15 residues. V lost 4 bases and J lost 5; bases outside the gene matches: 6.

The chain joins TRBV20-1 to TRBJ2-2; the D is unclear. The germline CDR1 and CDR2 sequences are DFQATT and SNEGSKA (reference sequence). V dropped 5 bases and J dropped 6 bases, with 4 bases sitting between them. The CDR3 totals 10 residues. In DNA form, the CDR3 reads TGCAGTGCTTTCGCCGGGGAGCTGTTTTTT. As protein: CSAFAGELFF.

This clone was counted a single time. The chain uses TRBV6-4 and TRBJ2-2; TRBD2 matches at 10 bases. Germline CDR1 MRHNA, CDR2 SNTAGT. The CDR3 extends over 14 amino acids. V dropped 3 bases and J dropped 6; count of bases not matched to a gene: 1. CDR3 residues: CASSEAGGPGELFF. The CDR3 nucleotides read TGTGCCAGCAGTGAAGCGGGAGGGCCCGGGGAGCTGTTTTTT.

This chain connects TRBV2 to TRBJ1-1, with D possibly matching TRBD1 (5 bases). The V gene lost 2 bases and the J gene lost 8 bases, with 12 bases spanning the gap. Germline CDR1 SNHLY, CDR2 FYNNEI. CDR3 length: 13 residues. The DNA of the CDR3 is TGTGCCAGCAGTGAATCTGGGGCAGGGGAAGCTTTCTTT. This gives the protein CASSESGAGEAFF. Full variable domain (remainder filled in from reference TRBV2 and TRBJ1-1): EPEVTQTPSHQVTQMGQEVILRCVPISNHLYFYWYRQILGQKVEFLVSFYNNEISEKSEIFDDQFSVERPDGSNFTLKIRSTKLEDSAMYFCASSESGAGEAFFGQGTRLTVV.

The CDR3 loop is CASSPDRDLLMANYGYTF. The CDR3 nucleotides read TGTGCCAGCAGCCCCGACAGAGACCTGCTGATGGCTAACTATGGCTACACCTTC. J is TRBJ1-2 and V is TRBV2; possibly TRBD1 for D (5 bases). The CDR3 covers 18 residues. The germline V gene encodes CDR1 SNHLY and CDR2 FYNNEI. V gave up 6 bases and J gave up 0 bases, with 23 bases separating them.

This clone was seen just once. The V gene is TRBV19, the J gene TRBJ1-1; D uncertain. V shed 5 bases and J shed 1 base, with 5 bases lying between them. The CDR3 contains 12 residues. Germline assignment: CDR1 LNHDA and CDR2 SQIVND (reference sequence). Here the CDR3 reads CASSGENTEAFF. CDR3 bases: TGTGCCAGTAGTGGAGAGAACACTGAAGCTTTCTTT.

This clone was recorded a few times. The rearrangement joins TRBV7-9 to TRBJ1-5; a possible D gene is TRBD1 (5 bases). The CDR3 runs to 18 residues. Germline loops: CDR1 SEHNR, CDR2 FQNEAQ (reference sequence). Deletions cut 6 bases from V and 7 bases from J, with 28 bases between. CDR3 sequence (DNA): TGTGCCAGCAGAAGAAAAGGTCAGGGAATGCGTCCAGGGCAGCCCCAGCATTTT. Protein: CASRRKGQGMRPGQPQHF.

The V gene is TRBV2, the J gene TRBJ2-7; TRBD2 agrees at 9 bases. The germline gives CDR1 SNHLY, CDR2 FYNNEI. Germline trimming cut 4 bases from V and 1 base from J; bases unmatched to any gene: 2. This CDR3 contains 14 residues. CDR3 residues: CASSGLAGSYEQYF. In DNA, the CDR3 is TGTGCCAGCAGTGGTCTAGCGGGGTCCTACGAGCAGTACTTC.

The chain links TRBV28 to TRBJ2-7, with 14 bases aligning to TRBD2. Trimming removed 5 bases from V and 3 bases from J; junction bases left unmatched: 6. This CDR3 comprises 16 residues. Germline V gives CDR1 MDHEN, CDR2 SYDVKM. Here the CDR3 reads CASSPKGLAGDYEQYF. The DNA for the CDR3 is TGTGCCAGCAGTCCTAAGGGACTAGCGGGAGACTACGAGCAGTACTTC. Filled out from reference TRBV28 and TRBJ2-7, the complete variable domain reads DVKVTQSSRYLVKRTGEKVFLECVQDMDHENMFWYRQDPGLGLRLIYFSYDVKMKEKGDIPEGYSVSREKKERFSLILESASTNQTSMYLCASSPKGLAGDYEQYFGPGTRLTVT.

The CDR3 region has the DNA TGTGCCAGCAGCAGTAGCGGAACAGATACGCAGTATTTT. It specifies CASSSSGTDTQYF. J is TRBJ2-3 and V is TRBV7-2, with D perhaps TRBD2 (6 bases). The germline V and J ends were trimmed by 5 bases and 3 bases, with 9 bases remaining between them. The CDR3 consists of 13 residues. CDR1 and CDR2 (germline): SGHTA, FQGNSA.

This clone was found a few times. The V and J genes are TRBV19 and TRBJ2-7; TRBD2 is a possible D gene (6 bases). V lost 8 bases and J 6 bases, leaving 17 bases between the germline ends. CDR3 size: 13 residues. Germline assignment: CDR1 LNHDA and CDR2 SQIVND (reference sequence). In DNA form, the CDR3 reads TGTGCCAGTGGTCCTAGCGCGGCCGGCGAGCAGTACTTC. Residues: CASGPSAAGEQYF.

The chain employs TRBV27 and TRBJ1-2; D possibly corresponds to TRBD1 (5 bases). Germline V gene data show CDR1 as MNHEY and CDR2 as SMNVEV (reference sequence). The CDR3 spans 13 residues. The V gene lost 3 bases and the J gene lost 7 bases, with 12 bases spanning the gap. CDR3 nucleotide sequence: TGTGCCAGCAGTTTCCGGCAGGGCGCTGGCTACACCTTC. Encoded protein: CASSFRQGAGYTF.

The chain is built from TRBV27 and TRBJ1-5; the match to TRBD1 covers 7 bases. V was pared by 4 bases and J by 8 bases, with 14 bases of the junction left unmatched. Germline V gives CDR1 MNHEY, CDR2 SMNVEV (reference sequence). This CDR3 contains 16 residues. The CDR3 sequence: CASSSLQGRYREPQHF. CDR3 DNA sequence: TGTGCCAGCAGTTCCTTACAGGGGAGGTACAGGGAGCCCCAGCATTTT.

This clone was recorded only once. This chain uses TRBV5-5 with TRBJ1-2; D remains ambiguous. Per the germline V gene, CDR1 is SGHKS and CDR2 is YYEKEE (reference sequence). V gave up 1 base and J gave up 4 bases, with 8 bases separating them. The CDR3 runs 13 residues. CDR3 loop: CASSLSESYGYTF. The CDR3 bases are TGTGCCAGCAGCTTGTCGGAGAGCTATGGCTACACCTTC.

V is TRBV5-1 and J is TRBJ2-5; 12 bases line up with TRBD2. The germline CDR1 and CDR2 sequences are SGHRS and YFSETQ. This CDR3 has 17 amino acids. Trimming removed 0 bases from V and 5 bases from J; junction bases left unmatched: 8. This chain's CDR3 is CASSLDWLAGGQETQYF. In DNA, the CDR3 is TGCGCCAGCAGCTTGGATTGGCTAGCGGGGGGGCAGGAGACCCAGTACTTC.

In this sample, this clone turned up once. The chain combines TRBV10-1 with TRBJ2-3; TRBD2 is a possible D gene (6 bases). The germline V gene encodes CDR1 WNHNN and CDR2 SYGVQD (reference sequence). The V gene lost 5 bases and the J gene lost 1 base, with 16 bases spanning the gap. The CDR3 covers 16 residues. The CDR3 DNA is TGCGCCAGCAGTCCGGGACTGGACCGTCGCACAGATACGCAGTATTTT. As protein: CASSPGLDRRTDTQYF.

This chain links TRBV15 with TRBJ2-3; 7 bases map to TRBD1. CDR3 size: 16 residues. The germline V gene has CDR1 LNHNV and CDR2 YYDKDF (reference sequence). V lost 2 bases, J lost 0 bases, and 5 bases stayed unmatched. This CDR3 is CATSRYPGQSTDTQYF. The CDR3 bases are TGTGCCACCAGCAGATATCCGGGACAGAGCACAGATACGCAGTATTTT. The complete variable domain, with remaining parts taken from reference TRBV15 and TRBJ2-3, reads DAMVIQNPRYQVTQFGKPVTLSCSQTLNHNVMYWYQQKSSQAPKLLFHYYDKDFNNEADTPDNFQSRRPNTSFCFLDIRSPGLGDTAMYLCATSRYPGQSTDTQYFGPGTRLTVL.

The chain is built from TRBV6-1 and TRBJ1-4; maybe TRBD1 (5 bases). This CDR3 has 15 amino acids. V dropped 7 bases and J dropped 0 bases, with 12 bases sitting between them. Germline CDR1 is MNHNS and CDR2 is SASEGT. The CDR3: CASNLRQPTNEKLFF. The CDR3 DNA reads as TGTGCCAGCAATCTTAGACAGCCAACTAATGAAAAACTGTTTTTT.

This sequence joins TRBV19 and TRBJ2-5; TRBD2 might be the D (6 bases). Germline V gene lookup returns CDR1 LNHDA and CDR2 SQIVND (reference sequence). Between the trimmed V and J ends, which lost 0 bases and 5 bases, there was a span of 13 bases. This CDR3 spans 15 amino acids. The CDR3 spells CASSIDLSEGETQYF. CDR3 in DNA: TGTGCCAGTAGTATAGATCTCTCGGAGGGGGAGACCCAGTACTTC.

This clone was detected once. The chain couples TRBV29-1 to TRBJ1-3; no clear D. This CDR3 region has 15 residues. Germline CDR1 and CDR2: SQVTM and ANQGSEA. Trimming left V 5 bases short and J 4 bases short, with 18 bases between. This chain's CDR3 is CSVTSAAGFGNTIYF. In DNA, the CDR3 is TGCAGCGTTACCTCGGCCGCGGGGTTCGGAAACACCATATATTTT.

The V and J genes are TRBV6-4 and TRBJ2-2; TRBD2 aligns across 7 bases. Per the germline V gene, CDR1 is MRHNA and CDR2 is SNTAGT. The CDR3 is made up of 15 amino acids. The V gene end was trimmed by 8 bases and the J gene end by 1 base; junction bases not matched to a gene: 7. The CDR3 spells CASGGGVGNTGELFF. As DNA, the CDR3 is TGTGCCAGCGGTGGGGGGGTAGGGAACACCGGGGAGCTGTTTTTT.

The DNA for the CDR3 is TGCAGCGTTGAAGATCTAGGTGTTACTGAAGCTTTCTTT. As protein: CSVEDLGVTEAFF. The chain combines TRBV29-1 with TRBJ1-1; no firm D call. CDR1 and CDR2 from the germline V gene are SQVTM and ANQGSEA. The V end was cut by 0 bases, the J end by 5 bases, with 10 bases between. This CDR3 spans 13 amino acids.

The chain has TRBV19 and TRBJ2-2; D uncertain. The V end lost 4 bases, the J end lost 0 bases, and 9 bases lay between the germline ends. The CDR3 consists of 15 residues. CDR1 is LNHDA, CDR2 SQIVND, per germline (reference sequence). The CDR3 DNA reads as TGTGCCAGTAGTAGTATTACAGCGAACACCGGGGAGCTGTTTTTT. Protein product: CASSSITANTGELFF.

The CDR3 bases are TGTGCCAGCAGCTTAGGCCAGGGGAGGGGCAACGAGCAGTACTTC. Residues: CASSLGQGRGNEQYF. The chain has TRBV11-2 and TRBJ2-7, with D tentatively TRBD2 (7 bases). The V end lost 1 base, the J end lost 5 bases, and 15 bases lay between the germline ends. This CDR3 contains 15 residues. The germline V gene has CDR1 SGHAT and CDR2 FQNNGV.

The chain combines TRBV13 with TRBJ2-7; weak D call: TRBD1 (6 bases). CDR3 length equals 16 residues. V was trimmed by 5 bases and J by 2 bases, leaving 19 bases between them. Per the germline V gene, CDR1 is PRHDT and CDR2 is FYEKMQ (reference sequence). CDR3 sequence (DNA): TGTGCCAGCAGCCCGGGTGGGCAGGGGAAAGCCTACGAGCAGTACTTC. Translating gives CASSPGGQGKAYEQYF.

The chain is built from TRBV5-5 and TRBJ1-1; 8 nucleotides line up with TRBD1. V shed 4 bases, J shed 6 bases, and the junction held 5 bases outside the gene matches. The germline V gene has CDR1 SGHKS and CDR2 YYEKEE (reference sequence). The CDR3 loop spans 13 amino acids. CDR3 sequence: CASSLQGAAEAFF. CDR3 DNA sequence: TGTGCCAGCAGCCTTCAGGGGGCGGCTGAAGCTTTCTTT.

This clone is classed as medium-sized. V is TRBV11-2 and J is TRBJ1-2; D possibly corresponds to TRBD1 (6 bases). The V gene's germline CDR1 is SGHAT and CDR2 FQNNGV. CDR3 size: 14 residues. V lost 5 bases and J 4 bases, leaving 14 bases between the germline ends. This CDR3 is CASSQGFGIYGYTF. DNA for the CDR3: TGTGCCAGCAGCCAGGGGTTCGGGATCTATGGCTACACCTTC.

The chain is built from TRBV2 and TRBJ2-5; no clear D. This CDR3 contains 17 residues. V was shortened by 0 bases and J by 7 bases, with 21 bases between the two germline ends. Germline V gene sequence: CDR1 SNHLY, CDR2 FYNNEI. CDR3 nucleotide sequence: TGTGCCAGCAGTGAAGCCTTTTGGGTCTCCTTCGGCGGGACCCAGTACTTC. Translated, it gives CASSEAFWVSFGGTQYF.